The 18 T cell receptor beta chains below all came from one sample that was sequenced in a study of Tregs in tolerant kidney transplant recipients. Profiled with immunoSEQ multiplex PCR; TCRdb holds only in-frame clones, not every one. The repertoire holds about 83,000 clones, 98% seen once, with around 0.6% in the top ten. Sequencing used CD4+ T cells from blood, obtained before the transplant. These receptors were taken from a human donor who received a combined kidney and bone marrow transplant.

CDR3 DNA sequence: TGTGCCAGCAGCAAACCAGGGCCACATAGCAATCAGCCCCAGCATTTT. Amino acids: CASSKPGPHSNQPQHF. The chain employs TRBV21-1 and TRBJ1-5; TRBD1 is taken as the D call from the table, unchecked against the DNA. TRBV21-1 is an annotated pseudogene. The CDR3 is 16 amino acids.

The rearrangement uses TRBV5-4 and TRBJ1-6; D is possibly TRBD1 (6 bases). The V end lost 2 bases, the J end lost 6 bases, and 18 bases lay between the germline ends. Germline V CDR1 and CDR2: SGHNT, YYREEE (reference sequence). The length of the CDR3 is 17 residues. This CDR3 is CASSLLQGGTSNSPLHF. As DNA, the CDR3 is TGTGCCAGCAGCTTACTACAGGGAGGGACCTCTAATTCACCCCTCCACTTT.

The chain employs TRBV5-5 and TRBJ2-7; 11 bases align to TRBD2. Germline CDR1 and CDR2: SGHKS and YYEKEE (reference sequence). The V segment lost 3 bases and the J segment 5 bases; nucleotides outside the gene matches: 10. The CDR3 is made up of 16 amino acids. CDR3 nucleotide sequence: TGTGCCAGCAGCTCGACTAGCGGGATGTTGAGAAACGAGCAGTACTTC. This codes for CASSSTSGMLRNEQYF. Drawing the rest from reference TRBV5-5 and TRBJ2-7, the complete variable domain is DAGVTQSPTHLIKTRGQQVTLRCSPISGHKSVSWYQQVLGQGPQFIFQYYEKEERGRGNFPDRFSARQFPNYSSELNVNALLLGDSALYLCASSSTSGMLRNEQYFGPGTRLTVT.

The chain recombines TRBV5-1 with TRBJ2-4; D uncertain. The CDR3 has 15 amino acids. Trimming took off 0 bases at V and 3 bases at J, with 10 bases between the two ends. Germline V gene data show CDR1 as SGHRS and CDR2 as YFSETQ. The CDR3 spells CASSLGPASKNIQYF. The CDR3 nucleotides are TGCGCCAGCAGCTTGGGTCCCGCTAGCAAAAACATTCAGTACTTC.

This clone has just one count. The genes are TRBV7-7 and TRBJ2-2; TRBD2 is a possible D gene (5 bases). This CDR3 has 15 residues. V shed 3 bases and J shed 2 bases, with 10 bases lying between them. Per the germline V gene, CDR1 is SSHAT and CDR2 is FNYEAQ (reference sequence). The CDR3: CASSFGDYNTGELFF. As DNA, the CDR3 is TGTGCCAGCAGCTTCGGAGACTATAACACCGGGGAGCTGTTTTTT.

This CDR3 reads CASSKASTRCAGGTYEQYF. CDR3 DNA sequence: TGTGCCAGCAGCAAAGCCTCGACTAGGTGCGCGGGAGGGACCTACGAGCAGTACTTC. The gene calls are TRBV21-1 and TRBJ2-7; TRBD2 is taken as the D call from the table, unchecked against the DNA. TRBV21-1 is given as a pseudogene. This CDR3 region has 19 residues.

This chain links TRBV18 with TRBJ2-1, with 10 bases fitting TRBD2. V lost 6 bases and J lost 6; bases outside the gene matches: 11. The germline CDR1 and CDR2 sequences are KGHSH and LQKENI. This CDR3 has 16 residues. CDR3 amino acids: CASSPILAGGLNEQFF. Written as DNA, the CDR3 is TGTGCCAGCTCCCCTATTTTAGCGGGAGGCCTCAATGAGCAGTTCTTC. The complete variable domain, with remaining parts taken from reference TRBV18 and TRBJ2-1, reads NAGVMQNPRHLVRRRGQEARLRCSPMKGHSHVYWYRQLPEEGLKFMVYLQKENIIDESGMPKERFSAEFPKEGPSILRIQQVVRGDSAAYFCASSPILAGGLNEQFFGPGTRLTVL.

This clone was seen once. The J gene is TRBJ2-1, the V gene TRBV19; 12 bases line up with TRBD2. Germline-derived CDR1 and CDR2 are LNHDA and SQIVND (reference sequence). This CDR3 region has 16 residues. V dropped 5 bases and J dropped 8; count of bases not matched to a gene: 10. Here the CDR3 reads CASSVLLAGGPDEQFF. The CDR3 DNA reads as TGTGCCAGTAGTGTTTTACTAGCGGGAGGCCCCGATGAGCAGTTCTTC.

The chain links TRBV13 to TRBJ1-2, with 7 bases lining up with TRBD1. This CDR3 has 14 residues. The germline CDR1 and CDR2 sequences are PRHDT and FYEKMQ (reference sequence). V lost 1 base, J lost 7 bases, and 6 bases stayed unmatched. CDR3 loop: CASSLEQGRIGYTF. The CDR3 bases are TGTGCCAGCAGCTTAGAACAGGGGAGGATTGGCTACACCTTC.

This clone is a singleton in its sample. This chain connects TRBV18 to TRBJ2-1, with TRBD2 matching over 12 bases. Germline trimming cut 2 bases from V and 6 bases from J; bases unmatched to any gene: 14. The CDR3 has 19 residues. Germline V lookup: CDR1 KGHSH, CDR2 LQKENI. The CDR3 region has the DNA TGTGCCAGCTCACCATTGGCTAGCGGGGGGGCCGGCGTTTTCAATGAGCAGTTCTTC. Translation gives CASSPLASGGAGVFNEQFF.

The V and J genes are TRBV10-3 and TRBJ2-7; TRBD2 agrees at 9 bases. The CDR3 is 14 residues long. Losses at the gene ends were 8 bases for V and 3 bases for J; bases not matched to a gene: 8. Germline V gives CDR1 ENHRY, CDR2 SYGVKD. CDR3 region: CAIGDLAGFYEQYF. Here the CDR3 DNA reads TGTGCCATCGGCGACCTAGCGGGGTTCTACGAGCAGTACTTC.

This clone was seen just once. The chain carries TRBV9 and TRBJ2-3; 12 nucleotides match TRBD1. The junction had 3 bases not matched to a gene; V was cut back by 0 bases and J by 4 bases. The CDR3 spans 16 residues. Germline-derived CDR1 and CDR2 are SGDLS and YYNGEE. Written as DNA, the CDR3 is TGTGCCAGCAGCGTAGACGGGACAGGGGGCCCAGATACGCAGTATTTT. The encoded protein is CASSVDGTGGPDTQYF.

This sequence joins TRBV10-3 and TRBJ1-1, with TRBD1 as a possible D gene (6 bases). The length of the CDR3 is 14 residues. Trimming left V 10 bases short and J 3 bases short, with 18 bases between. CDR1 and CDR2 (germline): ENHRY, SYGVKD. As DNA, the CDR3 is TGTGCCACCCGCTCTACGGCAGGGGACACTGAAGCTTTCTTT. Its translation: CATRSTAGDTEAFF.

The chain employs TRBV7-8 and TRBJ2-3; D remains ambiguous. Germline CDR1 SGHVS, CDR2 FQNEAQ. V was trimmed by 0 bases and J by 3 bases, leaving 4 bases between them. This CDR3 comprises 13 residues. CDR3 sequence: CASSLAATDTQYF. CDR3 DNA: TGTGCCAGCAGCTTAGCGGCAACAGATACGCAGTATTTT. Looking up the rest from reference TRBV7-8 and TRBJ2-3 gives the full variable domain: GAGVSQSPRYKVAKRGQDVALRCDPISGHVSLFWYQQALGQGPEFLTYFQNEAQLDKSGLPSDRFFAERPEGSVSTLKIQRTQQEDSAVYLCASSLAATDTQYFGPGTRLTVL.

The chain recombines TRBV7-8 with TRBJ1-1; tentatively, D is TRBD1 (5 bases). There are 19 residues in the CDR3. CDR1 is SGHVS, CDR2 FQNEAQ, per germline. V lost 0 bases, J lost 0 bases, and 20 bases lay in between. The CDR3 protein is CASSLAQGSGPGMNTEAFF. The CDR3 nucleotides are TGTGCCAGCAGCTTAGCCCAGGGCTCCGGGCCCGGCATGAACACTGAAGCTTTCTTT.

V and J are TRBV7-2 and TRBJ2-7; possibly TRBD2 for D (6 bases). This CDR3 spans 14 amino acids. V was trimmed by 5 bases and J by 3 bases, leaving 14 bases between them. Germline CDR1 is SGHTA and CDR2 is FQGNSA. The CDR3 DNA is TGTGCCAGCAGCCTCCAGGGAGGAAGCTACGAGCAGTACTTC. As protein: CASSLQGGSYEQYF.

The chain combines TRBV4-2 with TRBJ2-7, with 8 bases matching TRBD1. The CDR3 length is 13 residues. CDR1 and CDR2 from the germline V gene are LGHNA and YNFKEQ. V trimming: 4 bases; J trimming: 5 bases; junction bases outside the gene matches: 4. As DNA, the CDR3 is TGTGCCAGCAGCCGCACGACAGGGGACGAGCAGTACTTC. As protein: CASSRTTGDEQYF.

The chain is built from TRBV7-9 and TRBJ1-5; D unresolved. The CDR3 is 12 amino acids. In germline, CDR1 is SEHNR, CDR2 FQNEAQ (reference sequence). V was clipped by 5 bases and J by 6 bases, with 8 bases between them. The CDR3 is CASSLVSQPQHF. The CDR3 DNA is TGTGCCAGCAGCCTAGTGAGTCAGCCCCAGCATTTT. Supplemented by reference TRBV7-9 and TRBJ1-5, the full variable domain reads DTGVSQNPRHKITKRGQNVTFRCDPISEHNRLYWYRQTLGQGPEFLTYFQNEAQLEKSRLLSDRFSAERPKGSFSTLEIQRTEQGDSAMYLCASSLVSQPQHFGDGTRLSIL.